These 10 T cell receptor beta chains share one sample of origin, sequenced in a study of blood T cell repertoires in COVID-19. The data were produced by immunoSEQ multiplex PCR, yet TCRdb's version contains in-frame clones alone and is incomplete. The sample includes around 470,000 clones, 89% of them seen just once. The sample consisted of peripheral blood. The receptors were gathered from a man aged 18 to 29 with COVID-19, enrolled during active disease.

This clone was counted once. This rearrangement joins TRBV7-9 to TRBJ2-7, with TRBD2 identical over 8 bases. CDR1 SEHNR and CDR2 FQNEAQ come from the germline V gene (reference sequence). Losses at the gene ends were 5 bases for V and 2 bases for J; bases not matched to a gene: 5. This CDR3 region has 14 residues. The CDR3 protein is CASSREGRTYEQYF. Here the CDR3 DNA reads TGTGCCAGCAGCCGGGAGGGTCGGACCTACGAGCAGTACTTC.

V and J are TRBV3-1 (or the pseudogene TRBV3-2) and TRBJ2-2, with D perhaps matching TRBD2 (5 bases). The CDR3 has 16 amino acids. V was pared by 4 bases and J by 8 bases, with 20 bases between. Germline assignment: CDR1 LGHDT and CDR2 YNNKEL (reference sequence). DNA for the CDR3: TGTGCCAGCAGCCTCCCGGGCCTTCTAGCCGGGGGGGAGCTGTTTTTT. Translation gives CASSLPGLLAGGELFF.

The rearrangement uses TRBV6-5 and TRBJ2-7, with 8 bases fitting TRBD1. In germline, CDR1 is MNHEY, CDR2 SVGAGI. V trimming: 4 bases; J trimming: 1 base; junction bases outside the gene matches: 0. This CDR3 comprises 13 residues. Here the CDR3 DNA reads TGTGCCAGCAGTTGGGACAGGTCCTACGAGCAGTACTTC. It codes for CASSWDRSYEQYF.

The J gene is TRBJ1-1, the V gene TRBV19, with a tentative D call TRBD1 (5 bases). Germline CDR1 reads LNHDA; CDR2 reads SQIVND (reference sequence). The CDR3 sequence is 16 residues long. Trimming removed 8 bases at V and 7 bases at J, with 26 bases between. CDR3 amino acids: CASRGVRGKTAVEAFF. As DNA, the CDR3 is TGTGCCAGTCGGGGGGTTCGGGGAAAAACCGCGGTTGAAGCTTTCTTT. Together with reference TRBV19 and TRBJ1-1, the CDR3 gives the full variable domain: DGGITQSPKYLFRKEGQNVTLSCEQNLNHDAMYWYRQDPGQGLRLIYYSQIVNDFQKGDIAEGYSVSREKKESFPLTVTSAQKNPTAFYLCASRGVRGKTAVEAFFGQGTRLTVV.

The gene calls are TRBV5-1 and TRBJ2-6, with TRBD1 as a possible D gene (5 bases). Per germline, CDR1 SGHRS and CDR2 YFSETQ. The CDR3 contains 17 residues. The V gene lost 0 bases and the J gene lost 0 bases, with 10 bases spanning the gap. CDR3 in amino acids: CASSLGLQASGANVLTF. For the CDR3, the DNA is TGCGCCAGCAGCTTGGGGCTACAGGCCTCTGGGGCCAACGTCCTGACTTTC.

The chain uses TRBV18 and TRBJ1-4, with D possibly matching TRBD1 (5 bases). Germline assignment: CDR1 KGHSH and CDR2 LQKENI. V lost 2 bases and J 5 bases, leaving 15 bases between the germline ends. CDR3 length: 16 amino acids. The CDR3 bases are TGTGCCAGCTCACCATTCGGGGGAGAAATCAATGAAAAACTGTTTTTT. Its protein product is CASSPFGGEINEKLFF.

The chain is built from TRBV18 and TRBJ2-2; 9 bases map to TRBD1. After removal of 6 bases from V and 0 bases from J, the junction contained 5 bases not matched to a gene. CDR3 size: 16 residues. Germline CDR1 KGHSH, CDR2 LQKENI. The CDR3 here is CASSQWDRANTGELFF. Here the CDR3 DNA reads TGTGCCAGCTCGCAGTGGGACAGGGCGAACACCGGGGAGCTGTTTTTT.

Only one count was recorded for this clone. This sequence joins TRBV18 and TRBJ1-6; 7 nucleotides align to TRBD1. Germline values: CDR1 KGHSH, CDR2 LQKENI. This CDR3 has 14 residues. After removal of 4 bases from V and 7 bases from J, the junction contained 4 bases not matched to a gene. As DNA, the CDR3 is TGTGCCAGCTCACTCGACAGGGAGAATTCACCCCTCCACTTT. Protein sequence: CASSLDRENSPLHF.

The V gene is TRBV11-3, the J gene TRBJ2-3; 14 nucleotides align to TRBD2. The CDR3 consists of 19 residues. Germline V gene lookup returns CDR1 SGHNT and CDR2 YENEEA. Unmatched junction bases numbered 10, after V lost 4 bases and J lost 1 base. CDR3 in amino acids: CASSWPGLAGVMGTDTQYF. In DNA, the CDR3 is TGTGCCAGCAGCTGGCCGGGACTAGCGGGAGTGATGGGCACAGATACGCAGTATTTT.

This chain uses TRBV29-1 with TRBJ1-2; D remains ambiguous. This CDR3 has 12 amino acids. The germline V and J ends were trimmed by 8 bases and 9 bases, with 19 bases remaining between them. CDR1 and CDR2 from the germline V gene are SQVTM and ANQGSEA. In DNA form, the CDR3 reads TGCAGCACAGATCGGGGTCCGCATCGCTACACCTTC. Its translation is CSTDRGPHRYTF.